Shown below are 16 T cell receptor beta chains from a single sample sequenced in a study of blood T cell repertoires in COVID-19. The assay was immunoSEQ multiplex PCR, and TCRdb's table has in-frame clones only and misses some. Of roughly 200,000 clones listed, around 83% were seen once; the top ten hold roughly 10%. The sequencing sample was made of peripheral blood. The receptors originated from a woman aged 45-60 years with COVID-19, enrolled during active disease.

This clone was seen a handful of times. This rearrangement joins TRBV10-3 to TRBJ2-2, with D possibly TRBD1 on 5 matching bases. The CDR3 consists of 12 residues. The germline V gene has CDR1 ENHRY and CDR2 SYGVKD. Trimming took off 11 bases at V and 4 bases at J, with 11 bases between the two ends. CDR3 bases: TGTGCCTTCGCAGGGCTCACCGGGGAGCTGTTTTTT. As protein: CAFAGLTGELFF.

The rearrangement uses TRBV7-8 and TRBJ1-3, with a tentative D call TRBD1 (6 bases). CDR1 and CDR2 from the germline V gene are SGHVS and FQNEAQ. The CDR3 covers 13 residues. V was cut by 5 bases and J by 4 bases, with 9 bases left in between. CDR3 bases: TGTGCCAGCAGCCCACAGGGAGGAAACACCATATATTTT. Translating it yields CASSPQGGNTIYF.

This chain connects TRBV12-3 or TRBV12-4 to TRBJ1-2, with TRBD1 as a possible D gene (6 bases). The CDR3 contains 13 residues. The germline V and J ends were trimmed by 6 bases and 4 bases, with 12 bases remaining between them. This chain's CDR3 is CASSRGRLYGYTF. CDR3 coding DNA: TGTGCCAGCAGCAGGGGTAGACTCTATGGCTACACCTTC.

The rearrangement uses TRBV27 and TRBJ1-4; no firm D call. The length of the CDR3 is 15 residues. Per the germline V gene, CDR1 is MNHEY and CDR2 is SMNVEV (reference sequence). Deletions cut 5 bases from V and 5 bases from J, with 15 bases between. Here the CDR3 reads CASSRGVPLNEKLFF. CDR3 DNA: TGTGCCAGCAGTCGCGGGGTGCCCTTAAATGAAAAACTGTTTTTT.

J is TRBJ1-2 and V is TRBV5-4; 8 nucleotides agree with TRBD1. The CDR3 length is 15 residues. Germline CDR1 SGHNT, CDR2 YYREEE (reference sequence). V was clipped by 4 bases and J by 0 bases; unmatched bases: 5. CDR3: CASSPRQGTNYGYTF. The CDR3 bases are TGTGCCAGCAGCCCAAGACAGGGGACTAACTATGGCTACACCTTC.

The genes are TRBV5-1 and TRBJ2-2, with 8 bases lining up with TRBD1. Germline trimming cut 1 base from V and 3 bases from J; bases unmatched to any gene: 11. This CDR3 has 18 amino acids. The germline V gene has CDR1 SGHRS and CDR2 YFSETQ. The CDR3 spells CASSLRAGGMYYTGELFF. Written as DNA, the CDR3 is TGCGCCAGCAGCTTGAGGGCAGGGGGCATGTACTACACCGGGGAGCTGTTTTTT.

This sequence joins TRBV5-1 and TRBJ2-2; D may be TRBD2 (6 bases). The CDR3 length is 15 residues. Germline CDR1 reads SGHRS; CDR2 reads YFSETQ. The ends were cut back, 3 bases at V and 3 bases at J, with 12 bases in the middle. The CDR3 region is CASSSQGGDTGELFF. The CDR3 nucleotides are TGCGCCAGCAGCTCCCAAGGAGGGGACACCGGGGAGCTGTTTTTT.

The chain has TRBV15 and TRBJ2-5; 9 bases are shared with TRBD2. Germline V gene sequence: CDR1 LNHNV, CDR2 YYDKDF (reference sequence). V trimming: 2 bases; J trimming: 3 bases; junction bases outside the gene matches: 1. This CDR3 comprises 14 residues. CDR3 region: CATSRPSGKETQYF. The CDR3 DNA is TGTGCCACCAGCAGACCTAGCGGGAAAGAGACCCAGTACTTC. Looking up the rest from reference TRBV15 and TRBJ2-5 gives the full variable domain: DAMVIQNPRYQVTQFGKPVTLSCSQTLNHNVMYWYQQKSSQAPKLLFHYYDKDFNNEADTPDNFQSRRPNTSFCFLDIRSPGLGDTAMYLCATSRPSGKETQYFGPGTRLLVL.

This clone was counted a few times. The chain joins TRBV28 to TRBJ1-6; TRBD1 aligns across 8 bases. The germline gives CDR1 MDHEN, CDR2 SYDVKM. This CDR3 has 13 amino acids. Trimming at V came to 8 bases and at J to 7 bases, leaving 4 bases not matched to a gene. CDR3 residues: CASQGAGNSPLHF. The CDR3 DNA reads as TGTGCCAGCCAGGGGGCGGGAAATTCACCCCTCCACTTT.

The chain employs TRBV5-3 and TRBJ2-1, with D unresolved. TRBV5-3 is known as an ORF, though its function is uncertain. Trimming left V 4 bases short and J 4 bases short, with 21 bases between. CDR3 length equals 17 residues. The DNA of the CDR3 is TGTGCCAGAAGCCCCAGATATTTCGACTCGTCGTACAATGAGCAGTTCTTC. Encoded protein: CARSPRYFDSSYNEQFF.

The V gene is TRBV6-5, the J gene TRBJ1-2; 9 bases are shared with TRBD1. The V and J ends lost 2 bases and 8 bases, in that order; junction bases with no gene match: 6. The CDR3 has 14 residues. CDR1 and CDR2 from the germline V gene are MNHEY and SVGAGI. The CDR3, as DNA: TGTGCCAGCAGTTACGAGGGACAGGGATTAGGCTACACCTTC. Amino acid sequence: CASSYEGQGLGYTF.

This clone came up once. CDR3 residues: CASSVFQGRNQPQHF. The CDR3 DNA sequence: TGTGCCAGTAGTGTTTTTCAGGGTAGAAATCAGCCCCAGCATTTT. This chain links TRBV19 with TRBJ1-5; a possible D gene is TRBD1 (5 bases). In germline, CDR1 is LNHDA, CDR2 SQIVND (reference sequence). With 5 bases removed from V and 4 bases from J, the gap between germline ends came to 15 bases. This CDR3 has 15 amino acids.

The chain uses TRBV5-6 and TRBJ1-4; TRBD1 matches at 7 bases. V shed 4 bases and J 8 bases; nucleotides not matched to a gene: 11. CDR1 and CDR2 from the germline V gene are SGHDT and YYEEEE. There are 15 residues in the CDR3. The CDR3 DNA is TGTGCCAGCAGCGACAGACAGGGTCTGGAGGAAAAACTGTTTTTT. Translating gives CASSDRQGLEEKLFF. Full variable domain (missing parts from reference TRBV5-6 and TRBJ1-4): DAGVTQSPTHLIKTRGQQVTLRCSPKSGHDTVSWYQQALGQGPQFIFQYYEEEERQRGNFPDRFSGHQFPNYSSELNVNALLLGDSALYLCASSDRQGLEEKLFFGSGTQLSVL.

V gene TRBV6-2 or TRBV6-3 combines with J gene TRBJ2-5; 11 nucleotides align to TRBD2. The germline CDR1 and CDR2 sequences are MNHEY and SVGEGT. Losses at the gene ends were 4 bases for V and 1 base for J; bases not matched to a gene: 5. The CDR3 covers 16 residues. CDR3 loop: CASSSPGLAVQETQYF. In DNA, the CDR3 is TGTGCCAGCAGTTCGCCGGGACTAGCGGTCCAAGAGACCCAGTACTTC.

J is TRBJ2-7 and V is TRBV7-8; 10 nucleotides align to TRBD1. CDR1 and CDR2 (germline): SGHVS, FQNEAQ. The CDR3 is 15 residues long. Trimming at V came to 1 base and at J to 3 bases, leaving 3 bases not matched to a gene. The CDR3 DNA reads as TGTGCCAGCAGCTTAGTATGGACAGGGGGCTACGAGCAGTACTTC. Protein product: CASSLVWTGGYEQYF.

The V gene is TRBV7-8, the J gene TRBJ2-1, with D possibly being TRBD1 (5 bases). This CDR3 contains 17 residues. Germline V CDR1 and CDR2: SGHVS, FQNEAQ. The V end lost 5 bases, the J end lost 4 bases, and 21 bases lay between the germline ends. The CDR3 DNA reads TGTGCCAGCAGCCGTGGGGCCACAGGAATTTTATACAATGAGCAGTTCTTC. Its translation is CASSRGATGILYNEQFF.